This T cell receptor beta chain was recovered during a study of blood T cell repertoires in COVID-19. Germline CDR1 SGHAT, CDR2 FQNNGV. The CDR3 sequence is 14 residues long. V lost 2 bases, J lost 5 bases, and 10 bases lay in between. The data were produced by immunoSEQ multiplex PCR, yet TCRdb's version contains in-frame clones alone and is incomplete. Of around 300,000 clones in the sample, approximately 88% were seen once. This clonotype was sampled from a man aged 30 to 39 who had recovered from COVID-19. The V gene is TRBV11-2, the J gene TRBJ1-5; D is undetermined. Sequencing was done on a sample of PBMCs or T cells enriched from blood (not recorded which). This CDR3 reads CASSLSLPHQPQHF. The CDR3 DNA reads TGTGCCAGCAGCTTAAGCCTTCCCCATCAGCCCCAGCATTTT.